The 17 T cell receptor beta chains reported below all come from one sample, sequenced in a study of cytomegalovirus exposure and HLA in healthy donors. The method was immunoSEQ multiplex PCR; TCRdb's version includes in-frame clones alone and lacks a portion of them. The sample shows around 150,000 clones, under 90% of them seen only once. The sequencing input was PBMCs. The receptors come from a man younger than 30 in good health and CMV-seropositive.

The J gene is TRBJ2-3, the V gene TRBV27; a weak D match, TRBD2 (6 bases). Germline V lookup: CDR1 MNHEY, CDR2 SMNVEV (reference sequence). This CDR3 comprises 19 residues. Trimming left V 0 bases short and J 0 bases short, with 19 bases between. CDR3 coding DNA: TGTGCCAGCAGTTTATCGGGAGCGGGCCTAGCGTCGAGCACAGATACGCAGTATTTT. Residues: CASSLSGAGLASSTDTQYF.

This chain uses TRBV5-1 with TRBJ1-4; TRBD1 agrees at 9 bases. V was pared by 2 bases and J by 6 bases, with 8 bases of the junction left unmatched. The CDR3 extends over 16 amino acids. The germline CDR1 and CDR2 sequences are SGHRS and YFSETQ. CDR3 loop: CASSLISGTGHEKLFF. The CDR3 DNA follows: TGCGCCAGCAGCTTAATTTCCGGGACAGGGCATGAAAAACTGTTTTTT.

The chain combines TRBV11-3 with TRBJ1-2, with TRBD1 as a possible D gene (6 bases). Germline values: CDR1 SGHNT, CDR2 YENEEA. Trimming cost V 5 bases and J 4 bases, with 8 bases left between them. This CDR3 has 12 residues. In DNA form, the CDR3 reads TGTGCCAGCAGCGGACAGACCTATGGCTACACCTTC. Residues: CASSGQTYGYTF.

The V call is TRBV19, the J call TRBJ2-1; 8 nucleotides match TRBD2. V trimming: 7 bases; J trimming: 10 bases; junction bases outside the gene matches: 12. The CDR3 covers 14 residues. Per germline, CDR1 LNHDA and CDR2 SQIVND (reference sequence). Here the CDR3 reads CASMSLAGTIEQFF. The CDR3 DNA is TGTGCCAGTATGAGCCTAGCGGGCACGATCGAGCAGTTCTTC.

V and J are TRBV27 and TRBJ2-6; perhaps TRBD1 as D (5 bases). The CDR3 has 16 residues. V lost 4 bases and J 2 bases, leaving 12 bases between the germline ends. The germline gives CDR1 MNHEY, CDR2 SMNVEV (reference sequence). CDR3 bases: TGTGCCAGCAGTTATCAGGGTGCTACTGGGGCCAACGTCCTGACTTTC. Translating gives CASSYQGATGANVLTF.

Written as DNA, the CDR3 is TGTGCCAGTAGTAGCGGGAGGGCGGTGAACAATGAGCAGTTCTTC. This gives the protein CASSSGRAVNNEQFF. The chain has TRBV19 and TRBJ2-1; 9 nucleotides match TRBD2. CDR3 size: 15 residues. The ends lost 4 bases at V and 5 bases at J; junction bases unmatched: 6. Germline values: CDR1 LNHDA, CDR2 SQIVND (reference sequence).

The chain uses TRBV28 and TRBJ2-3, with D perhaps matching TRBD1 (6 bases). CDR3 length: 14 residues. Germline loops: CDR1 MDHEN, CDR2 SYDVKM. Trimming stripped 7 bases from V and 3 bases from J, with 14 bases between. The CDR3 reads CASTALGQTDTQYF. CDR3 coding DNA: TGTGCCAGCACCGCCCTAGGACAGACAGATACGCAGTATTTT.

V gene TRBV6-5 combines with J gene TRBJ2-3, with TRBD1 matching 8 bases. CDR3 length: 15 residues. The V segment lost 0 bases and the J segment 3 bases; nucleotides outside the gene matches: 2. CDR1 MNHEY and CDR2 SVGAGI come from the germline V gene. CDR3 nucleotide sequence: TGTGCCAGCAGTTACTCTGGGACAGGTACAGATACGCAGTATTTT. Translating gives CASSYSGTGTDTQYF.

This clone showed up just a few times. J is TRBJ1-2 and V is TRBV7-9; D is possibly TRBD1 (5 bases). Per the germline V gene, CDR1 is SEHNR and CDR2 is FQNEAQ (reference sequence). Trimming pared 5 bases from V and 4 bases from J, leaving 8 bases between. This CDR3 is 12 amino acids long. CDR3 sequence: CASSLDSYGYTF. Here the CDR3 DNA reads TGTGCCAGCAGCCTCGACAGCTATGGCTACACCTTC.

This rearrangement joins TRBV5-1 to TRBJ2-1; 8 nucleotides line up with TRBD2. V was pared by 8 bases and J by 8 bases, with 15 bases of the junction left unmatched. This CDR3 is 15 amino acids long. Germline V lookup: CDR1 SGHRS, CDR2 YFSETQ. CDR3 protein: CASAYTSGSRDEQFF. In DNA form, the CDR3 reads TGCGCCAGTGCCTATACTAGCGGAAGTCGGGATGAGCAGTTCTTC. Together with reference TRBV5-1 and TRBJ2-1, the CDR3 gives the full variable domain: KAGVTQTPRYLIKTRGQQVTLSCSPISGHRSVSWYQQTPGQGLQFLFEYFSETQRNKGNFPGRFSGRQFSNSRSEMNVSTLELGDSALYLCASAYTSGSRDEQFFGPGTRLTVL.

In DNA, the CDR3 is TGTGCCATCAGTGGATTTAACTCCAGCGTCAATGAGCAGTTCTTC. Its protein product is CAISGFNSSVNEQFF. The chain links TRBV10-3 to TRBJ2-1; D uncertain. In germline, CDR1 is ENHRY, CDR2 SYGVKD. The V and J ends lost 4 bases and 6 bases respectively, with 16 bases between them. CDR3 length equals 15 residues.

This chain links TRBV2 with TRBJ2-7; 12 positions agree with TRBD2. The CDR3 runs 15 residues. Germline V gives CDR1 SNHLY, CDR2 FYNNEI. V trimming: 2 bases; J trimming: 3 bases; junction bases outside the gene matches: 2. The CDR3 is CASSERLAGVYEQYF. CDR3 nucleotides: TGTGCCAGCAGTGAAAGACTAGCGGGAGTCTACGAGCAGTACTTC.

The chain recombines TRBV11-2 with TRBJ2-7; possibly TRBD2 for D (5 bases). This CDR3 region has 15 residues. Germline loops: CDR1 SGHAT, CDR2 FQNNGV. Trimming stripped 3 bases from V and 0 bases from J, with 12 bases between. This CDR3 is CASSFAGKASYEQYF. The CDR3 nucleotides read TGTGCCAGCAGCTTCGCCGGGAAGGCCTCCTACGAGCAGTACTTC.

The CDR3 protein is CASSPFFGGPTGRALTGANVLTF. In DNA form, the CDR3 reads TGTGCCAGCTCACCATTTTTTGGCGGACCAACGGGCAGGGCCTTAACTGGGGCCAACGTCCTGACTTTC. V is TRBV18 and J is TRBJ2-6; D may be TRBD1 (5 bases). The CDR3 totals 23 residues. V was trimmed by 2 bases and J by 2 bases, leaving 31 bases between them. Germline CDR1 KGHSH, CDR2 LQKENI.

This clone was seen just once. The CDR3 DNA sequence: TGTGCCAGCAGCCCGTCGAGGGGACAGGGGCCCTACGAGCAGTACTTC. Translating gives CASSPSRGQGPYEQYF. This chain joins TRBV9 and TRBJ2-7; 10 positions agree with TRBD1. Per the germline V gene, CDR1 is SGDLS and CDR2 is YYNGEE. Losses at the gene ends were 4 bases for V and 2 bases for J; bases not matched to a gene: 9. This CDR3 is built from 16 residues.

CDR3 in DNA: TGTGCCAGCAGCCCCCGACTAGCGGGGGACACCGGGGAGCTGTTTTTT. It yields the protein CASSPRLAGDTGELFF. The chain combines TRBV7-6 with TRBJ2-2, with TRBD2 matching 12 bases. The CDR3 loop spans 16 amino acids. Trimming removed 5 bases from V and 3 bases from J; junction bases left unmatched: 4. Germline V gene data show CDR1 as SGHVS and CDR2 as FNYEAQ.

In the case of this clone: This specimen includes other DNA sequences encoding the same CDR3. The chain uses TRBV7-3 and TRBJ2-1; tentatively, D is TRBD1 (5 bases). Trimming removed 2 bases at V and 4 bases at J, with 6 bases between. Germline CDR1 is SGHTA and CDR2 is FQGTGA. CDR3 length: 13 residues. CDR3 amino acids: CASSLQGYNEQFF. The CDR3, as DNA: TGTGCCAGCAGCTTACAGGGATACAATGAGCAGTTCTTC.